This T cell receptor (beta chain) was found in a study of blood T cell repertoires in COVID-19. The germline CDR1 and CDR2 sequences are SGDLS and YYNGEE. This CDR3 contains 12 residues. The germline V and J ends were trimmed by 0 bases and 7 bases, with 4 bases remaining between them. Clones were sequenced by immunoSEQ multiplex PCR, and TCRdb holds only the in-frame ones, with some missing. The sample has around 160,000 clones; approximately 80% are singletons. The J gene is TRBJ2-2, the V gene TRBV9, with unresolved D. The receptor comes from a human donor in a cohort sampled during active COVID-19. Specimen: peripheral blood. The CDR3 DNA is TGTGCCAGCAGCGTAGTCGGCGGGGAGCTGTTTTTT. Amino acid sequence: CASSVVGGELFF.